The T cell receptor (beta chain) under discussion was sequenced for a study of CD4 T cells in lung cancer (dated by TCRdb to 2018 to 2020). For the wider study: The study screened blood T cells of NSCLC patients for responses to candidate mutation-encoded neoepitopes and isolated neoantigen-specific CD4+ T-cell clones and TCRs. The frequency of neoantigen-specific clonotypes in tumor resections, non-adjacent lung and cultured T-cell products was followed using TCRB deep sequencing. Aged 60 to 69 when blood was donated, the resected patients, most of whom were former smokers, had either lung adenocarcinoma or squamous cell carcinoma. Before blood donation, treatments including platinum chemotherapy had been received by the patients, and nivolumab or pembrolizumab had been received by some of the patients. Tumor and non-adjacent lung tissue came from several patients undergoing curative-intent resections for stage I-III non-small cell lung cancer. Results the study describes overall, beyond this receptor: Some blood-derived responses might reflect in vitro priming of naive T cells or cross-reactivity rather than memory responses to the cancer.

The CDR3 spans 17 residues, from the cysteine through the phenylalanine. Just the 51-base CDR3 DNA is kept, in frame starting at base 1. Trimming accounts for 3 bases at V and 0 bases at J, while the number of junction bases matched to no gene is 2. The germline V gene (reference sequence) provides CDR1 MNHEY and CDR2 SMNVEV. Receptor libraries were prepared by the immunoSEQ multiplex PCR assay. DNA was isolated using Qiagen DNeasy or QIAamp micro DNA kits, and TCRB was sequenced using the Adaptive Biotechnology human TCRB sequencing kit. Sequencing of TCRB libraries was performed on an Illumina MiSeq. In the paper's pipeline: The kit provider's software was used to analyze TCRB sequence data, and Fisher's exact test was used to test clonotype templates for tumor enrichment. TCRdb mirrors the immuneACCESS table, restricted to in-frame sequences. Some clones are absent from its copies; in checked studies, under half trace to an unresolved V gene, and the reason for the others is unknown. V and J calls and clone size come straight from that table; D and trimming were deduced from the DNA. The sample table shows roughly 4,600 clones, and over 70% are seen once. The ten most abundant clones make up about 16% of the sample.

In regard to this clone: Its antigen is currently not known. Base qualities were left out, and no much larger clone turns up one base away.

This chain joins TRBV27 to TRBJ2-6; 10 of the junction bases match TRBD2. The receptor comes from a man between 60 and 75 years old with non-small cell lung cancer. Sequenced: lung tumor tissue. The nucleotide sequence reads as follows: TGTGCCAGCAGTTTGAGGACTAGCGGCTCTGGGGCCAACGTCCTGACTTTC. The encoded protein is CASSLRTSGSGANVLTF.